This TCR beta chain was captured in a study of Ad26.COV2.S vaccination and SARS-CoV-2 variants (dated by TCRdb to about 2021). Notes on the research overall: Vaccine-arm donors were drawn from COV1001, a multicentre, randomized, double-blind, placebo-controlled phase I-IIa trial of Ad26.COV2.S in healthy adults. Ad26.COV2.S was given intramuscularly at 5x10^10 or 1x10^11 viral particles, as a single shot or as two shots 56 days apart. TCRbeta repertoire sequencing was used to assess the specificity and breadth of SARS-CoV-2-reactive T cell receptors after Ad26.COV2.S vaccination. A total of around 32 samples were included in the TCR-sequenced set, comprising around 20 Ad26.COV2.S vaccine recipients, 5 placebo recipients and 8 SARS-CoV-2 convalescent individuals. Trial participants were randomized into five groups of five: low-dose or high-dose Ad26.COV2.S given once or twice, or placebo on both occasions. Blinding of investigators to trial group allocation was maintained during experiments and outcome assessment.

The paper's findings and limits, for the study overall: Substantial breadth of spike-specific CD8+ and CD4+ T cell responses was reported after vaccination. Vaccine and placebo recipients had comparable non-spike TCR breadth, which fits with the vaccine containing only spike. The study was not powered for comparison of responses between vaccine doses or regimens. The authors noted that total T cell responses may have been underestimated by the TCR breadth and depth analyses. Compared with placebo recipients, Ad26.COV2.S recipients showed higher spike-specific TCR breadth (P = 0.0014).

Sample treatment or condition, as interpreted from the label and publication: 15 to 20 received Ad26.COV2.S at low or high dose, single or two shots; roughly five received placebo; per-sample allocation not given. Repertoires of vaccine and placebo recipients were sequenced from samples collected on day 63 after the first injection. Between 29 July and 7 August 2020, Cohort 1b enrolled 25 adults aged 18-55 years at one site in Boston, USA. As a vaccine, Ad26.COV2.S was a replication-incompetent adenovirus type 26 vector that expressed a prefusion-stabilized SARS-CoV-2 spike protein derived from the original Wuhan strain. TCRbeta CDR3 regions were sequenced with the immunoSEQ Assay. After extraction, genomic DNA underwent amplification by bias-controlled multiplex PCR, followed by high-throughput sequencing. The original pipeline was this. Collapsing and filtering of sequences were performed to quantify the absolute abundance of each unique TCRbeta CDR3 region. Usable DNA was measured by amplifying reference genes present in all nucleated cells, and TCRbeta template counts were normalized to that usable DNA to estimate T cell fraction. Repertoire TCRs were annotated as SARS-CoV-2-specific when V gene, CDR3 amino acid sequence and J gene were exactly matched to a known reactive TCR set. The reference SARS-CoV-2 TCR set came from MIRA and was filtered for enrichment in COVID-19-positive ImmuneCODE repertoires, removing public or cross-reactive TCRs. Using the MIRA antigens, annotated TCRs were further analysed by specific ORF or by position within an ORF. Breadth was defined as annotated unique rearrangements over total unique productive rearrangements; depth was the summed frequency of those rearrangements. Group comparisons of TCR breadth used two-sided Wilcoxon rank-sum tests. TCRdb retrieved this table from immuneACCESS and kept in-frame rearrangements only. Not all clones are present; in checked studies, unresolved V genes account for under half, and no reason is known for the remainder. V and J calls and clone size come straight from that table; D and trimming were deduced from the DNA. The sample records some 320,000 clones, 70% to 90% of which are singletons. Jointly, the top ten make up around 2% of the sample.

As for this clone: Its antigen target is currently unknown. Base qualities are not provided; no much larger clone lies one nucleotide away.

V is cut back by 4 bases and J by 7 bases, with 2 bases in the junction unmatched. The CDR3 goes from the cysteine to the phenylalanine over 13 residues. Here the CDR3 DNA is all that survives: 39 bases in frame from base 1. CDR1 is given as LGHDT and CDR2 as YNNKEL, both from the germline V gene (reference sequence). The source is a person aged 18 to 59 who received the Ad26.COV2.S COVID-19 vaccine or a placebo. The sequenced sample was peripheral blood, obtained in a trial of Ad26.COV2.S vaccine versus placebo. The rearrangement combines TRBV3-1 (or the pseudogene TRBV3-2) with TRBJ2-1; 9 middle bases align to TRBD1. The DNA reads TGTGCCAGCAGCCCACAGGGGGCGAATGAGCAGTTCTTC. Its protein product is CASSPQGANEQFF.